The 16 T cell receptor beta chains presented below share a single source sample, sequenced in a study of blood T cell repertoires in COVID-19. Some clones are missing from TCRdb's copy, which holds only in-frame ones; the method was immunoSEQ multiplex PCR. This repertoire shows about 85,000 clones, about 83% found once; its top ten account for 5% to 6%. The sample taken for sequencing was peripheral blood. These receptors came from a man aged 60-69 years with acute or convalescent COVID-19.

J is TRBJ2-1 and V is TRBV7-2; no reliable D call. V lost 6 bases and J 6 bases, leaving 6 bases between the germline ends. The CDR3 is made up of 11 amino acids. Germline loops: CDR1 SGHTA, CDR2 FQGNSA. The CDR3 sequence: CASRSGNEQFF. For the CDR3, the DNA is TGTGCCAGCAGGTCGGGCAATGAGCAGTTCTTC.

The rearrangement joins TRBV6-2 or TRBV6-3 to TRBJ1-6; 8 nucleotides align to TRBD1. CDR1 MNHEY and CDR2 SVGEGT come from the germline V gene. The CDR3 contains 16 residues. The J segment lost 8 bases and the V segment lost 2 bases, leaving 8 bases of the junction unmatched. The CDR3 loop is CASSYRSPGGHSPLHF. Here the CDR3 DNA reads TGTGCCAGCAGTTACCGCTCCCCAGGGGGCCATTCACCCCTCCACTTT.

The chain joins TRBV6-5 to TRBJ1-3, with 7 bases fitting TRBD1. The CDR3 extends over 15 amino acids. Trimming at V came to 7 bases and at J to 0 bases, leaving 6 bases not matched to a gene. Germline lookup yields CDR1 MNHEY and CDR2 SVGAGI. For the CDR3, the DNA is TGTGCCAGCATCATGACAGGGTCCTCTGGAAACACCATATATTTT. As protein: CASIMTGSSGNTIYF.

The chain carries TRBV6-5 and TRBJ1-6, with 8 bases aligning to TRBD1. Germline CDR1 is MNHEY and CDR2 is SVGAGI. J was trimmed by 9 bases and V by 6 bases; bases with no gene match: 10. This CDR3 has 15 residues. CDR3 region: CASRAEGRGRSPLHF. CDR3 coding DNA: TGTGCCAGCAGGGCCGAAGGCAGGGGGCGTTCACCCCTCCACTTT.

The rearrangement links TRBV4-2 to TRBJ1-2; D gene unclear. The length of the CDR3 is 15 residues. CDR1 and CDR2 (germline): LGHNA, YNFKEQ. Trimming cost V 0 bases and J 4 bases, with 12 bases left between them. This CDR3 is CASSQESRGPYGYTF. In nucleotides, the CDR3 is TGTGCCAGCAGCCAAGAATCACGAGGGCCCTATGGCTACACCTTC.

The V and J genes are TRBV5-8 and TRBJ1-2; 9 bases map to TRBD1. J was trimmed by 3 bases and V by 1 base; bases with no gene match: 7. CDR1 is SGHTS, CDR2 YDEGEE, per germline. CDR3 length equals 16 residues. Here the CDR3 reads CASSLSRTGAYYGYTF. The CDR3 DNA follows: TGTGCCAGCAGCTTGTCGCGGACAGGGGCGTACTATGGCTACACCTTC. Combining the CDR3 with reference TRBV5-8 and TRBJ1-2 gives the whole variable domain EAGVTQSPTHLIKTRGQQATLRCSPISGHTSVYWYQQALGLGLQFLLWYDEGEERNRGNFPPRFSGRQFPNYSSELNVNALELEDSALYLCASSLSRTGAYYGYTFGSGTRLTVV.

The chain uses TRBV27 and TRBJ1-3, with TRBD1 matching 7 bases. This CDR3 has 17 amino acids. In germline, CDR1 is MNHEY, CDR2 SMNVEV (reference sequence). The junction had 9 bases not matched to a gene; V was cut back by 0 bases and J by 4 bases. The CDR3 reads CASSLSYGTERGNTIYF. CDR3 coding DNA: TGTGCCAGCAGTTTATCTTATGGGACAGAAAGGGGAAACACCATATATTTT.

V and J are TRBV27 and TRBJ2-7; possible D gene TRBD2, 5 bases. This CDR3 region has 15 residues. Germline lookup yields CDR1 MNHEY and CDR2 SMNVEV (reference sequence). V was cut by 4 bases and J by 2 bases, with 15 bases left in between. The CDR3 bases are TGTGCCAGCAGTTCACCCTTTAGGGAGACCTACGAGCAGTACTTC. It yields the protein CASSSPFRETYEQYF.

This chain uses TRBV4-3 with TRBJ2-1; D call uncertain. Germline assignment: CDR1 LGHNA and CDR2 YSLEER. Deletions cut 0 bases from V and 2 bases from J, with 8 bases between. The CDR3 sequence is 15 residues long. CDR3 amino acids: CASSQDINTYNEQFF. The CDR3 DNA sequence: TGCGCCAGCAGCCAAGATATTAACACCTACAATGAGCAGTTCTTC.

V and J are TRBV19 and TRBJ1-5, with no clear D. Germline CDR1 reads LNHDA; CDR2 reads SQIVND (reference sequence). The CDR3 is 14 residues long. Deletions cut 3 bases from V and 3 bases from J, with 9 bases between. The CDR3 region is CASSIRSTNQPQHF. As DNA, the CDR3 is TGTGCCAGTAGTATCCGCAGTACCAATCAGCCCCAGCATTTT.

This clone occurred a few times. The chain joins TRBV3-1 (or the pseudogene TRBV3-2) to TRBJ1-3; tentatively, D is TRBD1 (5 bases). Germline V CDR1 and CDR2: LGHDT, YNNKEL (reference sequence). CDR3 length: 16 amino acids. V lost 1 base and J lost 5, with 15 bases in between. CDR3 sequence (DNA): TGTGCCAGCAGCCAAGTGGGGCAGGGTGGGAGAAACACCATATATTTT. This sequence encodes CASSQVGQGGRNTIYF.

In the case of this clone: Other DNA variants within this sample encode the same CDR3. V usage is TRBV25-1 and J usage is TRBJ1-1, with TRBD1 as a possible D gene (6 bases). Germline assignment: CDR1 MGHDK and CDR2 SYGVNS. There are 14 residues in the CDR3. Trimming cost V 4 bases and J 0 bases, with 9 bases left between them. CDR3 bases: TGTGCCAGCAGTGTGACAGGAATGAACACTGAAGCTTTCTTT. Amino acids: CASSVTGMNTEAFF.

This rearrangement joins TRBV6-5 to TRBJ2-5; 9 bases fit TRBD2. J lost 5 bases, V lost 5 bases, and 3 bases had no gene match. Germline V gives CDR1 MNHEY, CDR2 SVGAGI. The CDR3 has 13 residues. The CDR3 spells CASSSGGMETQYF. CDR3 coding DNA: TGTGCCAGCAGTAGCGGGGGGATGGAGACCCAGTACTTC.

The chain employs TRBV6-5 and TRBJ2-7; D possibly corresponds to TRBD1 (6 bases). Germline values: CDR1 MNHEY, CDR2 SVGAGI. With 5 bases removed from V and 2 bases from J, the gap between germline ends came to 10 bases. The CDR3 runs 13 residues. CDR3 DNA: TGTGCCAGCAGTCCCGACAGGACCTACGAGCAGTACTTC. Residues: CASSPDRTYEQYF.

The rearrangement joins TRBV6-5 to TRBJ2-7; D is perhaps TRBD1 (5 bases). Looked up from germline, CDR1 is MNHEY and CDR2 is SVGAGI. The CDR3 is 13 amino acids. The ends were cut back, 6 bases at V and 3 bases at J, with 12 bases in the middle. CDR3 amino acids: CASRGVPFYEQYF. The CDR3 DNA sequence: TGTGCCAGCAGAGGGGTTCCTTTCTACGAGCAGTACTTC.

The chain recombines TRBV19 with TRBJ1-6; TRBD1 aligns across 7 bases. From germline, CDR1 is LNHDA and CDR2 SQIVND (reference sequence). J was trimmed by 9 bases and V by 6 bases; bases with no gene match: 11. CDR3 length: 15 residues. The CDR3 region is CASSPSTGAGSPLHF. For the CDR3, the DNA is TGTGCCAGTAGCCCCTCCACAGGGGCGGGTTCACCCCTCCACTTT.